This T cell receptor beta chain comes out of a study of T cells in Graves' hyperthyroidism and ophthalmopathy. This CDR3 comprises 15 residues. Germline CDR1 SGDLS, CDR2 YYNGEE. TCR beta CDR3 regions were amplified from RNA. HTBI primers were the set used in a first-round RT-PCR of the TCR CDR3. MiXCR, applied by TCRdb to the multiplex PCR reads, yields one record per CDR3 protein. Found here are hundreds of thousands of distinct CDR3 sequences, about two fifths of them singletons; the top ten hold 8% to 9%. Over 18 months, lack of ophthalmopathy progression marked Graves' hyperthyroidism as stable. The origin of this receptor is a young man with Graves' hyperthyroidism. The chain links TRBV9 to TRBJ1-3, with 8 bases lining up with TRBD1. The closer fit of TRBJ2-2 to the DNA end suggests the J call may be wrong. The specimen sequenced was blood. The DNA for the CDR3 is TGTGCCAGCAGCTACTCAACAGGGGGCACCGGGGAGCTGTTTTTT. It encodes CASSYSTGGTGELFF.